This TCR beta chain was identified during a study of cytomegalovirus exposure and HLA in healthy donors. Study-wide points: No immune exposure information besides CMV serostatus was available.

Of note for this clone: No antigen is known for it.

The CDR3 has 16 amino acids. V gave up 0 bases and J gave up 2 bases, with 11 bases separating them. Germline V gene sequence: CDR1 SGHNT, CDR2 YENEEA. PCR used 60 Vbeta primers and 13 Jbeta primers. Using immunoSEQ multiplex PCR, the repertoire was profiled, and TCRdb retains in-frame clones only, with some absent. This sample has around 180,000 clones, with over 75% found just once. The V call is TRBV11-3, the J call TRBJ2-1, with D possibly matching TRBD2 (7 bases). The receptor comes from a man aged 60-69 years in good health and CMV-seronegative. The specimen was PBMCs. The CDR3 sequence: CASSLEGGAAYNEQFF. The CDR3 bases are TGTGCCAGCAGCTTAGAGGGGGGGGCAGCCTACAATGAGCAGTTCTTC.